The rows below give T cell receptor beta chains drawn from one sample of a study of response to subunit inactivated influenza vaccine. A single record per CDR3 protein comes from TCRdb applying MiXCR to the RT-PCR reads. This table holds 550,000 to 800,000 distinct CDR3 sequences, approximately 13% found once. Sequenced material: PBMCs from blood, taken less than 15 days before vaccination. Source of these receptors: a man in his forties or fifties who received an inactivated influenza vaccine. CDR3s include the opening cysteine and the closing phenylalanine or tryptophan. The D gene is left open where the match is weak. Clone size appears in some rows only: once, few, many, or a class for an expanded clone.

V gene: TRBV5-4; J gene: TRBJ1-2; clone size: few; D gene: -; CDR3 DNA: TGTGCCAGCAGCGGGTGGAACTATGGCTACACCTTC; CDR3 protein: CASSGWNYGYTF
V gene: TRBV27; J gene: TRBJ2-1; clone size: -; D gene: -; CDR3 DNA: TGTGCCAGCAGTTCCAGACAAGGACGCAATGAGCAGTTCTTC; CDR3 protein: CASSSRQGRNEQFF
V gene: TRBV28; J gene: TRBJ1-2; clone size: -; D gene: -; CDR3 DNA: TGTGCCAGCAGTTTGGTGTCGTCTTATGGCTACACCTTC; CDR3 protein: CASSLVSSYGYTF
V gene: TRBV19; J gene: TRBJ1-1; clone size: few; D gene: TRBD1; CDR3 DNA: TGTGCCAGTAGTCCCCGGAGGGGGCGGACTGAAGCTTTCTTT; CDR3 protein: CASSPRRGRTEAFF
V gene: TRBV20-1; J gene: TRBJ1-5; clone size: -; D gene: TRBD1; CDR3 DNA: TGCAGTGCTAGTCAGGTGGGACAGGTCCTTCAGCCCCAGCATTTT; CDR3 protein: CSASQVGQVLQPQHF
V gene: TRBV20-1; J gene: TRBJ2-1; clone size: many; D gene: TRBD2; CDR3 DNA: TGCAGTGCTTACGGGGGGGACCTCACCTTAGCGGGGCAGTTCTTC; CDR3 protein: CSAYGGDLTLAGQFF
V gene: TRBV3-1; J gene: TRBJ2-3; clone size: -; D gene: -; CDR3 DNA: TGTGCCAGCAGCCAGCCCGGGGTGAATACGCAGTATTTT; CDR3 protein: CASSQPGVNTQYF
V gene: TRBV11-1; J gene: TRBJ2-1; clone size: few; D gene: TRBD2; CDR3 DNA: TGTGCCAGCAGCTTAACCCCCGAGGAGGCTAGCGGGATAAGTTGGGAGCAGTTCTTC; CDR3 protein: CASSLTPEEASGISWEQFF
V gene: TRBV5-6; J gene: TRBJ1-1; clone size: many; D gene: -; CDR3 DNA: TGTGCCAGCAGCCCGGTAGAGGTCGGCACTGAAGCTTTCTTT; CDR3 protein: CASSPVEVGTEAFF
V gene: TRBV5-5; J gene: TRBJ1-5; clone size: -; D gene: -; CDR3 DNA: TGTGCCAGCAGCCCCTGGCGGGCTGGTCAGCCCCAGCATTTT; CDR3 protein: CASSPWRAGQPQHF
V gene: TRBV5-6; J gene: TRBJ2-7; clone size: many; D gene: -; CDR3 DNA: TGTGCCAGCACCGTAGGATGGTTCGACGAGCAGTACTTC; CDR3 protein: CASTVGWFDEQYF
V gene: TRBV30; J gene: TRBJ2-2; clone size: many; D gene: -; CDR3 DNA: TGTGCCTGGAGTAGTACTCCGTGGGGCAGGGCGGGCACCGGGGAGCTGTTTTTT; CDR3 protein: CAWSSTPWGRAGTGELFF
V gene: TRBV7-6; J gene: TRBJ1-1; clone size: -; D gene: -; CDR3 DNA: TGTGCCAGCAGCTTAGCCGGGGGAGGAGGGACTGAAGCTTTCTTT; CDR3 protein: CASSLAGGGGTEAFF
V gene: TRBV5-1; J gene: TRBJ1-2; clone size: -; D gene: TRBD1; CDR3 DNA: TGCGCCAGCAGCTCCGTCCGACAGGGCGGTGGCTACACCTTC; CDR3 protein: CASSSVRQGGGYTF
V gene: TRBV5-5; J gene: TRBJ2-3; clone size: many; D gene: -; CDR3 DNA: TGTGCCAGCAGCTTGGGTAGACTAGATGCGCAGTATTTT; CDR3 protein: CASSLGRLDAQYF
V gene: TRBV20-1; J gene: TRBJ2-1; clone size: -; D gene: TRBD1; CDR3 DNA: TGCAGTGCTAGACGGACAGGGGGCCCTAATGAGCAGTTCTTC; CDR3 protein: CSARRTGGPNEQFF
V gene: TRBV5-5; J gene: TRBJ1-6; clone size: many; D gene: TRBD1; CDR3 DNA: TGTGCCAGCAGGTCCAGTTCACAGGGGTACAATTCACCCCTCCACTTT; CDR3 protein: CASRSSSQGYNSPLHF
V gene: TRBV20-1; J gene: TRBJ2-5; clone size: few; D gene: -; CDR3 DNA: TGCAGTGCGCGAGCAGGGGCAGGGAAGGGTTTTTTCCAAGAGACCCAGTACTTC; CDR3 protein: CSARAGAGKGFFQETQYF
V gene: TRBV12-3/TRBV12-4; J gene: TRBJ1-1; clone size: few; D gene: -; CDR3 DNA: TGTGCCAGCCTAATAGGTGGGGGGGGCACTGAAGCTTTCTTT; CDR3 protein: CASLIGGGGTEAFF
V gene: TRBV29-1; J gene: TRBJ2-5; clone size: -; D gene: TRBD2; CDR3 DNA: TGCAGCGTTGAAACGGGTCTAGCGGGCGGTGAGACCCAGTACTTC; CDR3 protein: CSVETGLAGGETQYF
V gene: TRBV18; J gene: TRBJ2-7; clone size: -; D gene: TRBD2; CDR3 DNA: TGTGCCAGCTCACCCATGGCGGGGGGGGTCGAGCAGTACTTC; CDR3 protein: CASSPMAGGVEQYF
V gene: TRBV6-1; J gene: TRBJ2-5; clone size: few; D gene: -; CDR3 DNA: TGTGCCAGCAGGGCCCGGGCGCAAGAGACCCAGTACTTC; CDR3 protein: CASRARAQETQYF
V gene: TRBV7-3; J gene: TRBJ2-2; clone size: many; D gene: -; CDR3 DNA: TGTGCCAGCAGCTTGAGTGTGGCGGGGGCGCCCGGGGAGCTGTTTTTT; CDR3 protein: CASSLSVAGAPGELFF
V gene: TRBV5-6; J gene: TRBJ2-1; clone size: few; D gene: -; CDR3 DNA: TGTGCCAGCAGCTCTACAGTCGAGCAGTTCTTC; CDR3 protein: CASSSTVEQFF
V gene: TRBV5-4; J gene: TRBJ2-6; clone size: -; D gene: -; CDR3 DNA: TGTGCCAGCAGCTCCCCCCGGCTTGGCACTGGGGCCAACGTCCTGACTTTC; CDR3 protein: CASSSPRLGTGANVLTF
V gene: TRBV9; J gene: TRBJ2-7; clone size: few; D gene: TRBD1; CDR3 DNA: TGTGCCAGCAGCGTTTCAGGGGGAAAAGGTTACGAGCAGTACTTC; CDR3 protein: CASSVSGGKGYEQYF
V gene: TRBV28; J gene: TRBJ2-5; clone size: -; D gene: TRBD1; CDR3 DNA: TGTGCCAGCAGTTTTTGGTCGGGGACAGATGCCCTCGACCAAGAGACCCAGTACTTC; CDR3 protein: CASSFWSGTDALDQETQYF
V gene: TRBV27; J gene: TRBJ2-3; clone size: -; D gene: -; CDR3 DNA: TGTGCCAGCAGTTTAAGTGTGAGGATGAGAGATACGCAGTATTTT; CDR3 protein: CASSLSVRMRDTQYF
V gene: TRBV20-1; J gene: TRBJ2-3; clone size: -; D gene: TRBD2; CDR3 DNA: TGCAGTGCTAGATCGTTGGGACTAGCGGGAAGAACAGATACGCAGTATTTT; CDR3 protein: CSARSLGLAGRTDTQYF
V gene: TRBV9; J gene: TRBJ2-5; clone size: few; D gene: TRBD2; CDR3 DNA: TGTGCCAGCAGTCAAAGCGGGAGCCCCCAAACGAGAGAGACCCAGTACTTC; CDR3 protein: CASSQSGSPQTRETQYF
V gene: TRBV28; J gene: TRBJ2-6; clone size: -; D gene: -; CDR3 DNA: TGTGCCAGCAGTTTTATCCTAGCGGGGGCCAACGTCCTGACTTTC; CDR3 protein: CASSFILAGANVLTF
V gene: TRBV4-2; J gene: TRBJ2-1; clone size: -; D gene: TRBD2; CDR3 DNA: TGTGCCAGCAGCCAAATGAGGACTAGCGGGGGTGATAGGGATGAGCAGTTCTTC; CDR3 protein: CASSQMRTSGGDRDEQFF
V gene: TRBV10-3; J gene: TRBJ2-7; clone size: -; D gene: -; CDR3 DNA: TGTGCCATCAGTGAGTCGGGGGAACCCTACGAGCAGTACTTC; CDR3 protein: CAISESGEPYEQYF
V gene: TRBV29-1; J gene: TRBJ2-1; clone size: few; D gene: -; CDR3 DNA: TGCAGCTCAACGGAGGACTCCTACAATGAGCAGTTCTTC; CDR3 protein: CSSTEDSYNEQFF
V gene: TRBV5-5; J gene: TRBJ2-5; clone size: few; D gene: TRBD2; CDR3 DNA: TGTGCCAGCAGCATACTAGCGGGGGGGCGGGAGACCCAGTACTTC; CDR3 protein: CASSILAGGRETQYF
V gene: TRBV10-3; J gene: TRBJ2-3; clone size: few; D gene: TRBD2; CDR3 DNA: TGTGCCATCAGTGAGATGTTGGCGGGAGGCACAGATACGCAGTATTTT; CDR3 protein: CAISEMLAGGTDTQYF
V gene: TRBV5-8; J gene: TRBJ2-1; clone size: few; D gene: -; CDR3 DNA: TGTGCCAGCAGCAAAAAAAGCTCCTACAATGAGCAGTTCTTC; CDR3 protein: CASSKKSSYNEQFF
V gene: TRBV12-3/TRBV12-4; J gene: TRBJ1-1; clone size: -; D gene: -; CDR3 DNA: TGTGCCAGCAGCGGACCGGGAGGCGAAGCTTTCTTT; CDR3 protein: CASSGPGGEAFF
V gene: TRBV24-1; J gene: TRBJ2-2; clone size: few; D gene: TRBD1; CDR3 DNA: TGTGCCACCAGTGATCCTGATTACCCCGGGACAGGGATCACCGGGGAGCTGTTTTTT; CDR3 protein: CATSDPDYPGTGITGELFF
V gene: TRBV28; J gene: TRBJ2-2; clone size: -; D gene: TRBD2; CDR3 DNA: TGTGCCAGAAGTTACCCGACTAGCGGGTTTAGCACCGGGGAGCTGTTTTTT; CDR3 protein: CARSYPTSGFSTGELFF
V gene: TRBV12-3/TRBV12-4; J gene: TRBJ2-5; clone size: many; D gene: TRBD1; CDR3 DNA: TGTGCCAGCAAGGGACAGGGTAGAGAGACCCAGTACTTC; CDR3 protein: CASKGQGRETQYF
V gene: TRBV7-9; J gene: TRBJ1-2; clone size: few; D gene: -; CDR3 DNA: TGTGCCAGCAGCTTGGAGGGTTCCTTCTATGGCTACACCTTC; CDR3 protein: CASSLEGSFYGYTF
V gene: TRBV28; J gene: TRBJ2-2; clone size: -; D gene: -; CDR3 DNA: TGTGCCAGCAGCTACGTTAGGGAGCTGTTTTTT; CDR3 protein: CASSYVRELFF
V gene: TRBV7-9; J gene: TRBJ1-6; clone size: few; D gene: -; CDR3 DNA: TGTGCCAGCAGCCCCCGGGGCCGTATGGGTTCACCCCTCCACTTT; CDR3 protein: CASSPRGRMGSPLHF
V gene: TRBV13; J gene: TRBJ2-5; clone size: few; D gene: TRBD2; CDR3 DNA: TGTGCCAGCAGCCTATGGACTAGCGGGTCGTACCAAGAGACCCAGTACTTC; CDR3 protein: CASSLWTSGSYQETQYF
V gene: TRBV12-3/TRBV12-4; J gene: TRBJ2-1; clone size: -; D gene: TRBD2; CDR3 DNA: TGTGCCAGCATCCAAGGACTAGCGGATAATGAGCAGTTCTTC; CDR3 protein: CASIQGLADNEQFF
V gene: TRBV4-1; J gene: TRBJ2-2; clone size: -; D gene: -; CDR3 DNA: TGCGCCAGCAGCCAAGATCAAGCCATCACCGGGGAGCTGTTTTTT; CDR3 protein: CASSQDQAITGELFF
V gene: TRBV28; J gene: TRBJ1-2; clone size: few; D gene: -; CDR3 DNA: TGTGCCAGCAGCCGCGCCAGCATGAACTATGGCTACACCTTC; CDR3 protein: CASSRASMNYGYTF
V gene: TRBV29-1; J gene: TRBJ2-1; clone size: many; D gene: -; CDR3 DNA: TGCAGCGTTGAGGGAATTACCTACAATGAGCAGTTCTTC; CDR3 protein: CSVEGITYNEQFF
V gene: TRBV4-3; J gene: TRBJ1-6; clone size: many; D gene: -; CDR3 DNA: TGCGCCAGCAGCCAAGATTATTACATCCAGAGCTCCTATAATTCACCCCTCCACTTT; CDR3 protein: CASSQDYYIQSSYNSPLHF
V gene: TRBV6-5; J gene: TRBJ1-1; clone size: many; D gene: -; CDR3 DNA: TGTGCCAGCAGTTACTCGCCGCCGGGGGCTAGAACTGAAGCTTTCTTT; CDR3 protein: CASSYSPPGARTEAFF
V gene: TRBV2; J gene: TRBJ1-2; clone size: few; D gene: -; CDR3 DNA: TGTGCCAGCAGTGATAATGGCGCCCCCTATGGCTACACCTTC; CDR3 protein: CASSDNGAPYGYTF
V gene: TRBV7-9; J gene: TRBJ2-1; clone size: -; D gene: -; CDR3 DNA: TGTGCCAGCAGCTTAGATACTACCTACAATGAGCAGTTCTTC; CDR3 protein: CASSLDTTYNEQFF
V gene: TRBV4-2; J gene: TRBJ1-5; clone size: few; D gene: -; CDR3 DNA: TGTGCCAGCAGCCAAGATGATAAGGCAGACTATCAGCCCCAGCATTTT; CDR3 protein: CASSQDDKADYQPQHF
V gene: TRBV18; J gene: TRBJ2-1; clone size: few; D gene: TRBD2; CDR3 DNA: TGTGCCAGCTCACGGCTAGCGGCTCATTCCAATGAGCAGTTCTTC; CDR3 protein: CASSRLAAHSNEQFF
V gene: TRBV27; J gene: TRBJ2-5; clone size: -; D gene: TRBD2; CDR3 DNA: TGTGCCAGCAGTTTTAGCGGGAGAGTTGAAGAGACCCAGTACTTC; CDR3 protein: CASSFSGRVEETQYF
V gene: TRBV7-6; J gene: TRBJ2-2; clone size: -; D gene: -; CDR3 DNA: TGTGCCAGCAGCTTACTTGAGGGGGGACTTAACACCGGGGAGCTGTTTTTT; CDR3 protein: CASSLLEGGLNTGELFF